Listed below are T cell receptor beta chains from one sample, sequenced in a study of CD8 T cells in ankylosing spondylitis. Using its own MiXCR run on the 5' RACE reads, TCRdb lists one record per CDR3 protein. There are around 300,000 distinct CDR3 sequences in the sample; roughly 11% occur only once, and roughly 9.2% lies in the top ten. The source material was blood, either unsorted or a sorted T cell fraction (not recorded which). These receptors were obtained from a female donor with ankylosing spondylitis or in good health (not recorded which). The CDR3 runs from the conserved cysteine through the conserved F or W. Fields, in order: V gene, J gene, D gene, clone size, CDR3 protein, CDR3 DNA. A D gene is named only where the DNA matches it firmly. Size values are once, few and many counts, or a class for expanded clones, and some rows have none.

v_gene: TRBV5-1
j_gene: TRBJ2-1
d_gene: NA
abundance: many
CDR3aa: CASSYEASLEEQFF
CDR3nt: TGCGCCAGCAGCTACGAGGCCTCTTTGGAAGAGCAGTTCTTC

v_gene: TRBV10-3
j_gene: TRBJ1-1
d_gene: TRBD1
abundance: many
CDR3aa: CAISPGQGNTEAFF
CDR3nt: TGTGCCATCAGTCCGGGACAGGGTAACACTGAAGCTTTCTTT

v_gene: TRBV5-6
j_gene: TRBJ1-5
d_gene: TRBD1
abundance: NA
CDR3aa: CASSLNRGQSNQPQHF
CDR3nt: TGTGCCAGCAGCTTGAACAGGGGGCAGAGCAATCAGCCCCAGCATTTT

v_gene: TRBV20-1
j_gene: TRBJ2-3
d_gene: TRBD2
abundance: many
CDR3aa: CSASPPSGSGYDTQYF
CDR3nt: TGCAGTGCTAGTCCCCCTAGCGGGAGTGGTTACGATACGCAGTATTTT

v_gene: TRBV12-3/TRBV12-4
j_gene: TRBJ1-1
d_gene: NA
abundance: NA
CDR3aa: CASSFTWGTEAFF
CDR3nt: TGTGCCAGCAGCTTTACCTGGGGCACTGAAGCTTTCTTT

v_gene: TRBV27
j_gene: TRBJ1-2
d_gene: NA
abundance: many
CDR3aa: CASSLRGSRQGYGYTF
CDR3nt: TGTGCCAGCAGTCTACGAGGCTCGAGACAAGGCTATGGCTACACCTTC

v_gene: TRBV7-2
j_gene: TRBJ2-1
d_gene: NA
abundance: many
CDR3aa: CASSLAVGGRESYNEQFF
CDR3nt: TGTGCCAGCAGCTTAGCCGTTGGAGGGCGGGAATCCTACAATGAGCAGTTCTTC

v_gene: TRBV5-1
j_gene: TRBJ2-1
d_gene: TRBD2
abundance: many
CDR3aa: CASSLAVLAGKLGNEQFF
CDR3nt: TGCGCCAGCAGCTTGGCCGTACTAGCGGGAAAGTTAGGGAATGAGCAGTTCTTC

v_gene: TRBV7-2
j_gene: TRBJ1-4
d_gene: NA
abundance: many
CDR3aa: CASSLDARVATNEKLFF
CDR3nt: TGTGCCAGCAGCTTAGACGCCAGGGTTGCAACTAATGAAAAACTGTTTTTT

v_gene: TRBV5-1
j_gene: TRBJ2-1
d_gene: TRBD1
abundance: few
CDR3aa: CASNPGQEYNEQFF
CDR3nt: TGCGCCAGCAACCCGGGACAGGAATACAATGAGCAGTTCTTC

v_gene: TRBV3-1
j_gene: TRBJ2-3
d_gene: TRBD2
abundance: NA
CDR3aa: CASSQESPWTSGGRTDTQYF
CDR3nt: TGTGCCAGCAGCCAAGAGTCCCCCTGGACTAGCGGGGGGCGCACAGATACGCAGTATTTT

v_gene: TRBV12-3/TRBV12-4
j_gene: TRBJ2-2
d_gene: NA
abundance: many
CDR3aa: CASSLRGANTGELFF
CDR3nt: TGTGCCAGCAGTTTACGCGGGGCGAACACCGGGGAGCTGTTTTTT

v_gene: TRBV20-1
j_gene: TRBJ2-7
d_gene: TRBD2
abundance: many
CDR3aa: CSAQRLAGTYEQYF
CDR3nt: TGCAGTGCCCAAAGACTAGCGGGGACCTACGAGCAGTACTTC

v_gene: TRBV29-1
j_gene: TRBJ1-5
d_gene: TRBD1
abundance: many
CDR3aa: CSARDSTNQPQHF
CDR3nt: TGCAGCGCCCGGGACAGTACTAATCAGCCCCAGCATTTT

v_gene: TRBV20-1
j_gene: TRBJ2-2
d_gene: NA
abundance: many
CDR3aa: CSARDVGADTGELFF
CDR3nt: TGCAGTGCTAGAGATGTAGGGGCTGACACCGGGGAGCTGTTTTTT

v_gene: TRBV5-1
j_gene: TRBJ2-3
d_gene: TRBD2
abundance: many
CDR3aa: CASSLPLAGATDTQYF
CDR3nt: TGCGCCAGCAGCTTGCCCCTAGCGGGGGCGACAGATACGCAGTATTTT

v_gene: TRBV6-1
j_gene: TRBJ2-1
d_gene: NA
abundance: many
CDR3aa: CASRGGDSYNEQFF
CDR3nt: TGTGCCAGCAGGGGCGGAGACTCCTACAATGAGCAGTTCTTC

v_gene: TRBV20-1
j_gene: TRBJ1-4
d_gene: NA
abundance: many
CDR3aa: CSAAVVGQNEKLFF
CDR3nt: TGCAGTGCGGCAGTTGTGGGTCAAAATGAAAAACTGTTTTTT

v_gene: TRBV20-1
j_gene: TRBJ2-5
d_gene: TRBD2
abundance: many
CDR3aa: CSARDRQREYQETQYF
CDR3nt: TGCAGTGCTAGAGATAGACAGCGGGAGTACCAAGAGACCCAGTACTTC

v_gene: TRBV5-1
j_gene: TRBJ2-1
d_gene: NA
abundance: many
CDR3aa: CASGSSSSYNEQFF
CDR3nt: TGCGCCAGCGGCAGTTCCAGCTCCTACAATGAGCAGTTCTTC

v_gene: TRBV5-1
j_gene: TRBJ2-7
d_gene: NA
abundance: many
CDR3aa: CASSLEVRGNEQYF
CDR3nt: TGCGCCAGCAGCTTGGAGGTCCGGGGGAACGAGCAGTACTTC

v_gene: TRBV5-1
j_gene: TRBJ1-5
d_gene: NA
abundance: many
CDR3aa: CASSLAGGNQPQHF
CDR3nt: TGCGCCAGCAGCTTGGCGGGGGGCAATCAGCCCCAGCATTTT

v_gene: TRBV5-1
j_gene: TRBJ2-7
d_gene: TRBD1
abundance: many
CDR3aa: CASSLTFPGQGSYEQYF
CDR3nt: TGCGCCAGCAGCTTGACTTTTCCGGGACAGGGCTCCTACGAGCAGTACTTC

v_gene: TRBV6-1
j_gene: TRBJ2-7
d_gene: TRBD2
abundance: many
CDR3aa: CASRPTWTSGRVNEQYF
CDR3nt: TGTGCCAGCAGACCGACCTGGACTAGCGGGAGGGTGAACGAGCAGTACTTC

v_gene: TRBV9
j_gene: TRBJ2-5
d_gene: TRBD1
abundance: NA
CDR3aa: CASSAGQGRETQYF
CDR3nt: TGTGCCAGCAGCGCTGGACAGGGAAGGGAGACCCAGTACTTC

v_gene: TRBV5-1
j_gene: TRBJ1-1
d_gene: NA
abundance: many
CDR3aa: CASSLATANPEAFF
CDR3nt: TGCGCCAGCAGCTTGGCAACAGCCAACCCGGAAGCTTTCTTT

v_gene: TRBV10-3
j_gene: TRBJ1-3
d_gene: NA
abundance: many
CDR3aa: CAISEMDKHIYF
CDR3nt: TGTGCCATCAGTGAAATGGACAAGCACATATATTTT

v_gene: TRBV4-3
j_gene: TRBJ2-3
d_gene: NA
abundance: many
CDR3aa: CASSQPSSGTDTQYF
CDR3nt: TGCGCCAGCAGCCAACCATCCAGTGGCACAGATACGCAGTATTTT

v_gene: TRBV5-1
j_gene: TRBJ2-1
d_gene: TRBD2
abundance: many
CDR3aa: CASSPIAGGEQFF
CDR3nt: TGCGCCAGCAGCCCGATAGCGGGAGGAGAGCAGTTCTTC

v_gene: TRBV10-3
j_gene: TRBJ2-1
d_gene: TRBD2
abundance: many
CDR3aa: CAFGEAGGVNEQFF
CDR3nt: TGTGCCTTTGGAGAGGCGGGGGGGGTTAACGAGCAGTTCTTC

v_gene: TRBV5-1
j_gene: TRBJ2-5
d_gene: TRBD1
abundance: many
CDR3aa: CASSFRQGFFPETQYF
CDR3nt: TGCGCCAGCAGCTTCAGACAGGGATTCTTCCCAGAGACCCAGTACTTC

v_gene: TRBV5-5
j_gene: TRBJ2-2
d_gene: NA
abundance: NA
CDR3aa: CASSFGAGQYTGELFF
CDR3nt: TGTGCCAGCAGCTTTGGTGCGGGACAATACACCGGGGAGCTGTTTTTT

v_gene: TRBV7-8
j_gene: TRBJ2-7
d_gene: NA
abundance: NA
CDR3aa: CASSLGGSVPPQF
CDR3nt: TGTGCCAGCAGCTTAGGCGGGTCGGTTCCCCCCCAATTC

v_gene: TRBV20-1
j_gene: TRBJ1-1
d_gene: TRBD1
abundance: many
CDR3aa: CSARDSPADRGQAFF
CDR3nt: TGCAGTGCTAGAGATAGCCCGGCGGACAGGGGGCAAGCTTTCTTT

v_gene: TRBV5-1
j_gene: TRBJ1-4
d_gene: NA
abundance: many
CDR3aa: CASSGSSGLTTEKLFF
CDR3nt: TGCGCCAGCAGCGGATCATCCGGGTTGACTACTGAAAAACTGTTTTTT

v_gene: TRBV20-1
j_gene: TRBJ1-1
d_gene: TRBD1
abundance: NA
CDR3aa: CSLGGQVNTEAFF
CDR3nt: TGCTCCCTGGGGGGACAGGTGAACACTGAAGCTTTCTTT

v_gene: TRBV15
j_gene: TRBJ2-7
d_gene: NA
abundance: many
CDR3aa: CATSRDGRQIYEQYF
CDR3nt: TGTGCCACCAGCAGAGATGGAAGGCAGATTTACGAGCAGTACTTC

v_gene: TRBV5-6
j_gene: TRBJ2-1
d_gene: NA
abundance: few
CDR3aa: CASSWTVVEQFF
CDR3nt: TGTGCCAGCAGCTGGACGGTGGTTGAGCAGTTCTTC

v_gene: TRBV7-2
j_gene: TRBJ2-1
d_gene: NA
abundance: many
CDR3aa: CASSPDWAPFF
CDR3nt: TGTGCCAGCAGCCCCGACTGGGCCCCGTTCTTC

v_gene: TRBV10-2
j_gene: TRBJ2-1
d_gene: TRBD2
abundance: many
CDR3aa: CASTVTSGLYNEQFF
CDR3nt: TGCGCCAGTACTGTGACTAGCGGGCTATACAATGAGCAGTTCTTC

v_gene: TRBV29-1
j_gene: TRBJ1-3
d_gene: NA
abundance: many
CDR3aa: CSVGDSSSGNTIYF
CDR3nt: TGCAGCGTCGGAGACAGTTCCTCTGGAAACACCATATATTTT

v_gene: TRBV3-1
j_gene: TRBJ1-5
d_gene: NA
abundance: many
CDR3aa: CASSQDWNQPQHF
CDR3nt: TGTGCCAGCAGCCAAGATTGGAATCAGCCCCAGCATTTT

v_gene: TRBV2
j_gene: TRBJ1-6
d_gene: NA
abundance: many
CDR3aa: CASSEVEEGSPLHF
CDR3nt: TGTGCCAGCAGTGAAGTCGAGGAGGGTTCACCCCTCCACTTT

v_gene: TRBV12-3/TRBV12-4
j_gene: TRBJ2-1
d_gene: TRBD1
abundance: many
CDR3aa: CASSRDRDYEQFF
CDR3nt: TGTGCCAGCAGTCGGGACAGGGACTATGAGCAGTTCTTC

v_gene: TRBV5-6
j_gene: TRBJ1-5
d_gene: NA
abundance: few
CDR3aa: CASSLRLTAGSNQPQHF
CDR3nt: TGTGCCAGCAGCTTAAGGCTCACCGCGGGGTCCAATCAGCCCCAGCATTTT

v_gene: TRBV28
j_gene: TRBJ1-6
d_gene: NA
abundance: NA
CDR3aa: CASSLKVQGYSPLHF
CDR3nt: TGTGCCAGCAGTTTAAAGGTTCAGGGGTATTCACCCCTCCACTTT

v_gene: TRBV5-1
j_gene: TRBJ1-1
d_gene: NA
abundance: many
CDR3aa: CASSLLTNTEAFF
CDR3nt: TGCGCCAGCAGCTTGTTAACTAACACTGAAGCTTTCTTT

v_gene: TRBV6-6
j_gene: TRBJ2-7
d_gene: NA
abundance: many
CDR3aa: CASSPREGYEQYF
CDR3nt: TGTGCCAGCAGTCCCAGGGAAGGCTACGAGCAGTACTTC

v_gene: TRBV7-8
j_gene: TRBJ2-2
d_gene: TRBD1
abundance: NA
CDR3aa: CASSVPGQGRTGELFF
CDR3nt: TGTGCCAGCAGTGTCCCGGGACAGGGAAGGACCGGGGAGCTGTTTTTT

v_gene: TRBV10-2
j_gene: TRBJ1-4
d_gene: NA
abundance: many
CDR3aa: CASSQGMEKLFF
CDR3nt: TGCGCCAGCAGTCAGGGGATGGAAAAACTGTTTTTT

v_gene: TRBV24-1
j_gene: TRBJ2-1
d_gene: TRBD2
abundance: many
CDR3aa: CATSDPSGSGGRNEQFF
CDR3nt: TGTGCCACCAGTGACCCCTCCGGGAGCGGGGGGCGCAATGAGCAGTTCTTC

v_gene: TRBV3-1
j_gene: TRBJ2-7
d_gene: NA
abundance: few
CDR3aa: CASSPSGSGSYEQYF
CDR3nt: TGTGCCAGCAGCCCATCAGGTTCAGGCTCCTACGAGCAGTACTTC

v_gene: TRBV6-1
j_gene: TRBJ2-5
d_gene: NA
abundance: many
CDR3aa: CASSLGTFGGTQYF
CDR3nt: TGTGCCAGCAGCCTCGGGACTTTCGGCGGGACCCAGTACTTC

v_gene: TRBV9
j_gene: TRBJ2-5
d_gene: NA
abundance: NA
CDR3aa: CASSVGGSGQETQYF
CDR3nt: TGTGCCAGCAGCGTAGGGGGGTCAGGGCAAGAGACCCAGTACTTC

v_gene: TRBV29-1
j_gene: TRBJ2-4
d_gene: NA
abundance: NA
CDR3aa: CSVSPAGAKNIQYF
CDR3nt: TGCAGCGTGAGCCCCGCAGGGGCCAAAAACATTCAGTACTTC

v_gene: TRBV20-1
j_gene: TRBJ2-7
d_gene: TRBD1
abundance: many
CDR3aa: CSARDRDRGLYEQYF
CDR3nt: TGCAGTGCTAGAGACCGGGACAGGGGGCTCTACGAGCAGTACTTC

v_gene: TRBV29-1
j_gene: TRBJ2-3
d_gene: NA
abundance: many
CDR3aa: CSVEDKRAGTQYF
CDR3nt: TGCAGCGTTGAAGATAAGAGGGCCGGAACGCAGTATTTT

v_gene: TRBV12-3/TRBV12-4
j_gene: TRBJ2-7
d_gene: NA
abundance: many
CDR3aa: CASSGPPYEQYF
CDR3nt: TGTGCCAGCAGCGGGCCCCCCTACGAGCAGTACTTC

v_gene: TRBV5-6
j_gene: TRBJ2-3
d_gene: TRBD2
abundance: many
CDR3aa: CASSPQRDTDTQYF
CDR3nt: TGTGCCAGCAGCCCTCAGCGGGACACAGATACGCAGTATTTT

v_gene: TRBV10-3
j_gene: TRBJ1-4
d_gene: NA
abundance: many
CDR3aa: CAISGTSTNEKLFF
CDR3nt: TGTGCCATCAGCGGGACTTCAACTAATGAAAAACTGTTTTTT